This entry concerns a single T cell receptor (beta chain). Its antigen is not known. The data were obtained in a study of T cells in Graves' hyperthyroidism and ophthalmopathy. Study summary: Before treatment of any kind, peripheral blood was taken at initial diagnosis. Broader study findings: Ophthalmopathy prediction by the model preceded onset by a median about 6 months.

A patient was excluded if there was uncontrolled infection, other autoimmune disease, pregnancy or lactation. CDR1 is MNHEY and CDR2 is SVGEGT in the germline V gene. The CDR3 has 15 residues. Trimming removed 7 bases from V and 6 bases from J, with 19 bases in between. Authors of the study amplified TCR beta CDR3 regions from RNA transcripts. With the HTBI primer set, the TCR CDR3 went through a first round of RT-PCR. TCRdb redid the calling of the multiplex PCR reads with MiXCR, one entry per CDR3 protein. The table includes 560,000 or so distinct CDR3 sequences, just under 20% detected once. This TCR derives from a man aged 40-49 years with Graves' ophthalmopathy. The sequenced sample was blood. The genes are TRBV6-2 or TRBV6-3 and TRBJ1-5; D unresolved. CDR3 bases: TGTGCCAGCAAATCATTCGGGGAGGGAGTTCAGCCCCAGCATTTT. Its translation: CASKSFGEGVQPQHF.